Shown below are 29 T cell receptor beta chains from a single sample sequenced in a study of cytomegalovirus exposure and HLA in healthy donors. The PCR ran on 60 Vbeta and 13 Jbeta primers. TCRdb's copy holds only in-frame clones and misses some; the assay was immunoSEQ multiplex PCR. This table holds roughly 99,000 clones, under 80% found once. The source material was PBMCs. Receptor source: a male donor in good health and CMV-seronegative.

V is TRBV11-2 and J is TRBJ2-5; TRBD1 is a possible D gene (6 bases). The DNA end is more similar to TRBJ2-7, so the J call may be wrong. CDR3 length: 14 residues. Germline V gene data show CDR1 as SGHAT and CDR2 as FQNNGV. In DNA, the CDR3 is TGTGCCAGCAGCCTAGGACAGATCATCTACGAGCAGTACTTC. Its protein is CASSLGQIIYEQYF.

The V and J genes are TRBV18 and TRBJ1-3; 10 nucleotides match TRBD1. This CDR3 has 17 amino acids. From germline, CDR1 is KGHSH and CDR2 LQKENI. Losses at the gene ends were 3 bases for V and 0 bases for J; bases not matched to a gene: 5. The CDR3: CASSPRDRGYSGNTIYF. CDR3 nucleotides: TGTGCCAGCTCACCTCGGGACAGGGGATACTCTGGAAACACCATATATTTT.

The chain has TRBV4-1 and TRBJ2-2; unclear D gene. CDR1 and CDR2 (germline): MGHRA, YSYEKL. Deletions cut 0 bases from V and 0 bases from J, with 8 bases between. The CDR3 consists of 16 residues. Here the CDR3 DNA reads TGCGCCAGCAGCCAAGAACGCGGAACGAACACCGGGGAGCTGTTTTTT. This codes for CASSQERGTNTGELFF.

A single count supports this clone. The chain recombines TRBV28 with TRBJ2-3; D unresolved. The CDR3 runs to 12 residues. V lost 7 bases, J lost 2 bases, and 7 bases lay in between. CDR1 MDHEN and CDR2 SYDVKM come from the germline V gene. The CDR3, as DNA: TGTGCCAGCAACACAATCACAGATACGCAGTATTTT. Translating it yields CASNTITDTQYF.

V and J are TRBV6-5 and TRBJ2-7; D perhaps matches TRBD1 (6 bases). The germline V gene has CDR1 MNHEY and CDR2 SVGAGI. The CDR3 contains 14 residues. Trimming stripped 7 bases from V and 4 bases from J, with 17 bases between. The CDR3 DNA follows: TGTGCCAGCATGAGTACCGGACAGCTATACGAGCAGTACTTC. Translated: CASMSTGQLYEQYF.

This clone was seen only a few times. The chain carries TRBV4-1 and TRBJ1-1, with D possibly TRBD1 on 5 matching bases. CDR3 length: 15 residues. V gave up 2 bases and J gave up 0 bases, with 10 bases separating them. Germline V gives CDR1 MGHRA, CDR2 YSYEKL. The CDR3 DNA sequence: TGCGCCAGCAGCCAATACGGACAAATGAACACTGAAGCTTTCTTT. Translated, it gives CASSQYGQMNTEAFF.

This sequence joins TRBV4-1 and TRBJ2-1; possible D gene TRBD1, 5 bases. Looked up from germline, CDR1 is MGHRA and CDR2 is YSYEKL. The CDR3 is made up of 14 amino acids. Between the trimmed V and J ends, which lost 8 bases and 4 bases, there was a span of 15 bases. The CDR3 spells CASGDWGRYNEQFF. CDR3 bases: TGCGCCAGCGGGGATTGGGGCCGATACAATGAGCAGTTCTTC.

The rearrangement links TRBV28 to TRBJ1-1; D perhaps matches TRBD1 (5 bases). There are 14 residues in the CDR3. Germline values: CDR1 MDHEN, CDR2 SYDVKM. Deletions cut 5 bases from V and 4 bases from J, with 14 bases between. CDR3 sequence: CASSPTGGGTEAFF. CDR3 nucleotide sequence: TGTGCCAGCAGTCCGACCGGGGGGGGCACTGAAGCTTTCTTT.

The rearrangement uses TRBV5-1 and TRBJ1-1; the match to TRBD1 covers 8 bases. J lost 4 bases, V lost 2 bases, and 1 base had no gene match. CDR1 and CDR2 from the germline V gene are SGHRS and YFSETQ. CDR3 length: 13 amino acids. The CDR3 protein is CASSLDRGTEAFF. The CDR3 bases are TGCGCCAGCAGCTTAGACAGGGGCACTGAAGCTTTCTTT.

The rearrangement joins TRBV2 to TRBJ2-7; TRBD2 aligns across 7 bases. CDR1 SNHLY and CDR2 FYNNEI come from the germline V gene. The CDR3 runs 15 residues. Trimming took 7 bases from V and 0 from J; bases not matched to a gene: 9. In nucleotides, the CDR3 is TGTGCCAGCAAAGCGGGGCAGTTTAGCTCCTACGAGCAGTACTTC. Translated, it gives CASKAGQFSSYEQYF.

This clone was seen only a few times. The chain couples TRBV9 to TRBJ2-3, with a tentative D call TRBD1 (6 bases). This CDR3 has 15 residues. The V gene lost 6 bases and the J gene lost 15 bases, with 29 bases spanning the gap. CDR1 and CDR2 (germline): SGDLS, YYNGEE. CDR3 in DNA: TGTGCCAGCACCCCTCACCAACAGGGAACATCGCCCGCATATTTT. As protein: CASTPHQQGTSPAYF.

J is TRBJ2-7 and V is TRBV7-9; maybe TRBD1 (6 bases). With 3 bases removed from V and 2 bases from J, the gap between germline ends came to 11 bases. The CDR3 covers 14 residues. Germline CDR1 reads SEHNR; CDR2 reads FQNEAQ (reference sequence). The CDR3 DNA sequence: TGTGCCAGCAGCTTTACGGACAGTACCTACGAGCAGTACTTC. This sequence encodes CASSFTDSTYEQYF. Together with reference TRBV7-9 and TRBJ2-7, the CDR3 gives the full variable domain: DTGVSQNPRHKITKRGQNVTFRCDPISEHNRLYWYRQTLGQGPEFLTYFQNEAQLEKSRLLSDRFSAERPKGSFSTLEIQRTEQGDSAMYLCASSFTDSTYEQYFGPGTRLTVT.

This sequence joins TRBV9 and TRBJ1-1, with D possibly being TRBD1 (5 bases). This CDR3 contains 16 residues. In germline, CDR1 is SGDLS, CDR2 YYNGEE. The V end lost 3 bases, the J end lost 6 bases, and 21 bases lay between the germline ends. In nucleotides, the CDR3 is TGTGCCAGCAGCGGATTGACTCTGCAGGGCAACGCTGAAGCTTTCTTT. As protein: CASSGLTLQGNAEAFF.

The genes are TRBV11-3 and TRBJ2-6, with D maybe TRBD1 (6 bases). Looked up from germline, CDR1 is SGHNT and CDR2 is YENEEA. The V gene lost 1 base and the J gene lost 1 base, with 11 bases spanning the gap. This CDR3 is built from 17 residues. CDR3 loop: CASSLATTGSGANVLTF. The CDR3 DNA reads as TGTGCCAGCAGCTTAGCGACTACAGGGTCTGGGGCCAACGTCCTGACTTTC.

The CDR3 nucleotides are TGTGCCAGCAGCGTTGGACCGGGACAGGGATTGAGTAACATTCAGTACTTC. Protein sequence: CASSVGPGQGLSNIQYF. The chain joins TRBV9 to TRBJ2-4, with TRBD1 matching 9 bases. The CDR3 spans 17 residues. Germline V gives CDR1 SGDLS, CDR2 YYNGEE. The junction had 13 bases not matched to a gene; V was cut back by 2 bases and J by 7 bases.

The chain is built from TRBV5-6 and TRBJ1-2; D might be TRBD1 (6 bases). The CDR3 is made up of 15 amino acids. V was shortened by 0 bases and J by 5 bases, with 14 bases between the two germline ends. CDR1 is SGHDT and CDR2 is YYEEEE in the germline V gene. Here the CDR3 reads CASSLAGRGTYGYTF. The CDR3 DNA sequence: TGTGCCAGCAGCTTGGCTGGCAGGGGAACTTATGGCTACACCTTC.

This clone was observed a few times. This chain uses TRBV14 with TRBJ2-1; the D gene is possibly TRBD2 (7 bases). V lost 7 bases and J lost 10, with 23 bases in between. CDR3 length: 15 residues. CDR1 SGHDN and CDR2 FVKESK come from the germline V gene. DNA of the CDR3: TGTGCCAGCACCCCAGACCTGGGGGGGCTTGGAGAGCAGTTCTTC. This sequence encodes CASTPDLGGLGEQFF.

This clone was detected ten times or more. The genes are TRBV27 and TRBJ2-7, with D perhaps TRBD1 (6 bases). The CDR3 length is 14 residues. V lost 3 bases, J lost 5 bases, and 14 bases lay in between. Per germline, CDR1 MNHEY and CDR2 SMNVEV (reference sequence). This chain's CDR3 is CASSFQGIPNEQYF. The CDR3 nucleotides are TGTGCCAGCAGTTTTCAGGGGATCCCGAACGAGCAGTACTTC.

The V and J genes are TRBV11-2 and TRBJ2-3; tentatively, D is TRBD2 (7 bases). Trimming removed 6 bases at V and 2 bases at J, with 15 bases between. CDR1 and CDR2 from the germline V gene are SGHAT and FQNNGV. The CDR3 length is 15 residues. The CDR3 bases are TGTGCCAGCAGTCAGGCGCGGGGGCACACAGATACGCAGTATTTT. This encodes CASSQARGHTDTQYF.

This clone was seen a handful of times. The chain couples TRBV5-1 to TRBJ1-2; the match to TRBD1 covers 8 bases. The length of the CDR3 is 14 residues. The V gene end was trimmed by 0 bases and the J gene end by 3 bases; junction bases not matched to a gene: 1. Germline V gene lookup returns CDR1 SGHRS and CDR2 YFSETQ. This CDR3 reads CASSLVGQDYGYTF. The CDR3, as DNA: TGCGCCAGCAGCTTGGTGGGACAGGACTATGGCTACACCTTC.

The table lists this clone with a count of one. The rearrangement uses TRBV28 and TRBJ1-1, with a possible D match to TRBD1 (6 bases). With 6 bases removed from V and 5 bases from J, the gap between germline ends came to 13 bases. Germline CDR1 and CDR2: MDHEN and SYDVKM. This CDR3 is built from 13 residues. CDR3 nucleotide sequence: TGTGCCAGCAGGGAACAGGGTGTAACTGAAGCTTTCTTT. Protein: CASREQGVTEAFF.

This clone was seen a handful of times. The chain combines TRBV4-2 with TRBJ2-3; 11 bases fit TRBD2. V lost 0 bases, J lost 3 bases, and 11 bases stayed unmatched. This CDR3 contains 19 residues. CDR1 LGHNA and CDR2 YNFKEQ come from the germline V gene. CDR3 sequence reads: CASSQDHPGSSGRTDTQYF. The DNA of the CDR3 is TGTGCCAGCAGCCAAGACCACCCTGGGTCTAGCGGGAGGACAGATACGCAGTATTTT.

The chain uses TRBV7-9 and TRBJ2-7, with 9 bases matching TRBD1. Germline trimming cut 7 bases from V and 5 bases from J; bases unmatched to any gene: 12. Germline V CDR1 and CDR2: SEHNR, FQNEAQ (reference sequence). The CDR3 loop spans 15 amino acids. CDR3: CASIPPGQGLDEQYF. DNA of the CDR3: TGTGCCAGCATACCTCCGGGACAGGGATTGGACGAGCAGTACTTC.

This rearrangement joins TRBV4-1 to TRBJ1-1; no definite D call. The CDR3 length is 11 residues. The germline gives CDR1 MGHRA, CDR2 YSYEKL. V shed 7 bases and J shed 4 bases, with 7 bases lying between them. CDR3 amino acids: CASIAGTEAFF. The CDR3 nucleotides are TGCGCCAGCATAGCGGGCACTGAAGCTTTCTTT.

The chain uses TRBV7-2 and TRBJ1-2; no definite D call. Trimming shortened V by 0 bases and J by 2 bases, and 7 bases separated the two germline ends. Germline V gene lookup returns CDR1 SGHTA and CDR2 FQGNSA. This CDR3 has 14 residues. The CDR3 nucleotides read TGTGCCAGCAGCTTAGCTCGTCTAAACTATGGCTACACCTTC. This translates into CASSLARLNYGYTF.

This clone is classed as medium-sized. The V and J genes are TRBV27 and TRBJ1-2, with D possibly matching TRBD1 (5 bases). The CDR3 has 14 residues. V was shortened by 2 bases and J by 3 bases, with 10 bases between the two germline ends. Germline assignment: CDR1 MNHEY and CDR2 SMNVEV (reference sequence). CDR3 protein: CASSLRAGYYGYTF. As DNA, the CDR3 is TGTGCCAGCAGTTTACGGGCAGGGTACTATGGCTACACCTTC.

The chain carries TRBV6-5 and TRBJ1-4; D may be TRBD1 (5 bases). Trimming stripped 2 bases from V and 8 bases from J, with 12 bases between. The germline CDR1 and CDR2 sequences are MNHEY and SVGAGI. This CDR3 is 14 amino acids long. The CDR3 DNA sequence: TGTGCCAGCAGTTACAGACCAGGGAACGAAAAACTGTTTTTT. Protein: CASSYRPGNEKLFF.

In this sample, this clone turned up a few times. The gene calls are TRBV15 and TRBJ2-7; TRBD1 is a possible D gene (5 bases). V was trimmed by 3 bases and J by 1 base, leaving 13 bases between them. Germline-derived CDR1 and CDR2 are LNHNV and YYDKDF (reference sequence). The CDR3 sequence is 15 residues long. The CDR3 DNA is TGTGCCACCAGCAGGGAAGGGGTAAATTCCTACGAGCAGTACTTC. Translation gives CATSREGVNSYEQYF. Full variable domain (outside the CDR3, taken from reference TRBV15 and TRBJ2-7): DAMVIQNPRYQVTQFGKPVTLSCSQTLNHNVMYWYQQKSSQAPKLLFHYYDKDFNNEADTPDNFQSRRPNTSFCFLDIRSPGLGDTAMYLCATSREGVNSYEQYFGPGTRLTVT.

V gene TRBV29-1 combines with J gene TRBJ2-5; 7 bases are a match to TRBD1. V was clipped by 2 bases and J by 5 bases; unmatched bases: 2. The germline gives CDR1 SQVTM, CDR2 ANQGSEA. The CDR3 is 12 amino acids. The CDR3 spells CSVEKGAETQYF. The CDR3 DNA reads TGCAGCGTTGAAAAGGGGGCTGAGACCCAGTACTTC.